The entry that follows covers one T cell receptor beta chain sequence. Its specificity is unknown. TCR beta libraries were built with iRepertoire HTBI primers and Arm-PCR of CDR3 regions. Via MiXCR, TCRdb re-called the multiplex PCR reads, giving one row per CDR3 protein. The data show about 660,000 distinct CDR3 sequences, about 30% seen once. CDR3 length equals 13 residues. The trim removed 4 bases at V and 6 bases at J, leaving 0 bases unmatched. CDR1 is SGHRS, CDR2 YFSETQ, per germline. The sample's time point: persistent/refractory GD, antithyroid drugs over 5 years with positive TRAb. The TCR library used RNA extracted from PBMCs. American Thyroid Association guidelines defined Graves' disease diagnosis. This sample was taken from a study of regulatory T cells in long-lasting Graves disease. Overall study results and limits: Study was limited to peripheral blood, excluding thyroid tissue.

Here the sequenced sample was peripheral blood mononuclear cells (PBMCs), taken when the disease was refractory, from a patient treated with antithyroid drugs. This receptor was obtained from a female donor with Graves disease. The J gene is TRBJ2-2, the V gene TRBV5-1, with TRBD1 matching over 10 bases. CDR3 sequence (DNA): TGCGCCAGCAGCGGACAGGGGGCCGGGGAGCTGTTTTTT. It yields the protein CASSGQGAGELFF.